This record concerns one T cell receptor beta chain sequence. The antigen is not known. The CDR3 is 13 residues long. Germline CDR1 is SGDLS and CDR2 is YYNGEE. The V gene lost 3 bases and the J gene lost 0 bases, with 6 bases spanning the gap. The method was immunoSEQ multiplex PCR; TCRdb's version includes in-frame clones alone and lacks a portion of them. The repertoire holds 100,000 to 150,000 clones, with roughly 90% as singletons. This sample stems from a study of T cells in localized non-small cell lung cancer. Study-wide results and caveats: Investigators sequenced only a single tumor region, leaving heterogeneity possible. In adjacent lung, a median approximately 60 of the top 100 tumor clones were found. Adjacent uninvolved lung tissue had the highest T cell clonality, exceeding tumor. Longer survival (overall) was linked to higher T cell density in blood.

This chain links TRBV9 with TRBJ1-1, with D uncertain. The specimen comprised peripheral blood, sampled before any cancer treatment. The sequence was obtained from an older female donor with stage I lung adenocarcinoma. CDR3: CASSAGMNTEAFF. CDR3 nucleotides: TGTGCCAGCAGCGCGGGCATGAACACTGAAGCTTTCTTT.